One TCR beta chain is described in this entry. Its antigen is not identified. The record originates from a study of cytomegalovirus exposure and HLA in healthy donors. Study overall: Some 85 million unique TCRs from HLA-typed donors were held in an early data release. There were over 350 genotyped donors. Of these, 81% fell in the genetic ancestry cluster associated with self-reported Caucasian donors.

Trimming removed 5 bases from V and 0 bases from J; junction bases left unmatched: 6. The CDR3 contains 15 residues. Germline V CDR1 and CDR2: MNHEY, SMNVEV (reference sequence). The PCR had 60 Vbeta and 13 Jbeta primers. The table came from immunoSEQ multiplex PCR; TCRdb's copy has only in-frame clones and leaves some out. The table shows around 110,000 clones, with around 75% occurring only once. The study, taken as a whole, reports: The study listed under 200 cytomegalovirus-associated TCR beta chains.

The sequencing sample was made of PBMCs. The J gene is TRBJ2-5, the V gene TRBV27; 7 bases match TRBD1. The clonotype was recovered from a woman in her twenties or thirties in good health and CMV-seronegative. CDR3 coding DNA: TGTGCCAGCAGTGGTACCGGGACAGACCAAGAGACCCAGTACTTC. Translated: CASSGTGTDQETQYF.